This T cell receptor beta chain was found in a study of T cells in tumors after PD-1 blockade. Study overall: Excluded were patients with checkpoint blockade, immunosuppressants, or radiotherapy or other anti-cancer therapy within 4 weeks. Patients received pembrolizumab 200 mg every 3 weeks or cemiplimab 350 mg every 2 weeks.

Produced via immunoSEQ multiplex PCR; TCRdb's table is partial and in-frame only. The repertoire has 60,000 to 75,000 clones, 74% of them found once; the top ten carry about 4.8%. Trimming pared 5 bases from V and 5 bases from J, leaving 13 bases between. Germline V gene data show CDR1 as MNHEY and CDR2 as SMNVEV (reference sequence). The CDR3 runs 13 residues. This TCR was recovered from a human donor with basal cell carcinoma. The V call is TRBV27, the J call TRBJ2-7; possibly TRBD1 or TRBD2 for D (6 bases each). Sequenced material: PBMCs, taken after anti-PD-1 treatment. The CDR3 loop is CASSRGGGNEQYF. The CDR3, as DNA: TGTGCCAGCAGTCGCGGAGGGGGTAACGAGCAGTACTTC.